These 20 T cell receptor beta chains came from one sample sequenced in a study of glioma-infiltrating T cells. The iRepertoire nested amplicon-rescue multiplex PCR amplified TCR alpha and beta CDR3s from RNA. TCRdb processed the multiplex PCR reads anew with MiXCR; each CDR3 protein has one entry. The sample shows 35,000 to 45,000 distinct CDR3 sequences, approximately 20% of them seen only once. The sequenced sample was glioma tissue, nonneoplastic brain tissue, or PBMCs (not recorded which). The receptors were sampled from a human donor with low-grade glioma or glioblastoma, undergoing nonglioma brain surgery, or in good health (not recorded which).

This clonotype was recorded many times. The chain joins TRBV28 to TRBJ2-5, with 9 bases lining up with TRBD1. Germline-derived CDR1 and CDR2 are MDHEN and SYDVKM. The CDR3 totals 13 residues. The V segment lost 8 bases and the J segment 4 bases; nucleotides outside the gene matches: 5. The CDR3, as DNA: TGTGCCAGCGTGAGGACAGGGGTAGAGACCCAGTACTTC. Translating it yields CASVRTGVETQYF.

A word on this clonotype: A junction boundary mismatches the germline segment, possibly from a read error. The genes are TRBV6-6 and TRBJ2-5; tentatively, D is TRBD2 (5 bases). The CDR3 extends over 15 amino acids. Germline V gene data show CDR1 as MNHNY and CDR2 as SVGAGI (reference sequence). The CDR3 loop is CASSYLPGKQETQYF. Written as DNA, the CDR3 is TGTGCCAGCAGTTACTTACCGGGAAAACAAGAGACCCAGTACTTT.

This clonotype was seen ten or more times. The chain couples TRBV3-1 to TRBJ1-5, with D possibly TRBD1 on 6 matching bases. There are 14 residues in the CDR3. Germline CDR1 is LGHDT and CDR2 is YNNKEL (reference sequence). V was pared by 9 bases and J by 1 base, with 13 bases between. This chain's CDR3 is CASSGGQSNQPQHF. The CDR3, as DNA: TGTGCCAGTTCGGGGGGACAAAGCAATCAGCCCCAGCATTTT.

The chain has TRBV7-2 and TRBJ1-2; tentative D call: TRBD1 (5 bases). In germline, CDR1 is SGHTA, CDR2 FQGNSA. The CDR3 is 14 residues long. The V gene lost 3 bases and the J gene lost 4 bases, with 12 bases spanning the gap. This chain's CDR3 is CASSFPGGSYGYTF. DNA of the CDR3: TGTGCCAGCAGCTTCCCGGGGGGTTCCTATGGCTACACCTTC.

This clonotype was recorded many times. The gene calls are TRBV19 and TRBJ1-2, with a weak D call TRBD1 (5 bases). The V end lost 5 bases, the J end lost 12 bases, and 19 bases lay between the germline ends. Germline V lookup: CDR1 LNHDA, CDR2 SQIVND (reference sequence). This CDR3 spans 13 amino acids. Here the CDR3 reads CASSYGTHYENTF. The CDR3 DNA follows: TGTGCCAGTAGTTACGGGACCCACTATGAGAACACCTTC.

This clonotype counts as medium-sized (0.01 to 0.1%). The V gene is TRBV27, the J gene TRBJ2-3, with D possibly being TRBD1 (6 bases). V lost 5 bases and J 3 bases, leaving 12 bases between the germline ends. CDR1 is MNHEY and CDR2 is SMNVEV in the germline V gene (reference sequence). This CDR3 is built from 14 residues. The CDR3 region has the DNA TGTGCCAGCAGTCCCGGACAGACTACAGATACGCAGTATTTT. Its protein is CASSPGQTTDTQYF.

This clonotype was recorded many times. This rearrangement joins TRBV9 to TRBJ1-1, with D tentatively TRBD1 (5 bases). V was cut by 4 bases and J by 1 base, with 20 bases left in between. CDR3 size: 17 residues. In germline, CDR1 is SGDLS, CDR2 YYNGEE. In DNA, the CDR3 is TGTGCCAGCAGCCCCGCAGGAGAGGAGACAGAGAACACTGAAGCTTTCTTT. It yields the protein CASSPAGEETENTEAFF.

This clonotype was observed many times. The J gene is TRBJ2-7, the V gene TRBV14; 12 bases match TRBD2. The CDR3 length is 14 residues. Trimming cost V 4 bases and J 5 bases; bases outside gene matches: 3. CDR1 and CDR2 from the germline V gene are SGHDN and FVKESK. CDR3 residues: CASSPRTSGNEQYF. The CDR3 bases are TGTGCCAGCAGCCCCCGGACTAGCGGGAACGAGCAGTACTTC.

This clonotype has a handful of counts. The chain has TRBV6-5 and TRBJ2-5, with TRBD2 matching over 8 bases. This CDR3 is 15 amino acids long. Germline CDR1 reads MNHEY; CDR2 reads SVGAGI. V lost 6 bases and J lost 2; bases outside the gene matches: 8. CDR3 DNA: TGTGCCAGCAGCCACTTTAGCGGGAATCAAGAGACCCAGTACTTC. Translation: CASSHFSGNQETQYF.

This clonotype was counted between two and nine times. The chain recombines TRBV5-1 with TRBJ1-1; D is uncertain. CDR1 SGHRS and CDR2 YFSETQ come from the germline V gene. V lost 4 bases and J lost 3, with 13 bases in between. The CDR3 runs 14 residues. CDR3 residues: CASSLITGDTEAFF. CDR3 bases: TGCGCCAGCAGCCTTATTACGGGCGACACTGAAGCTTTCTTT.

The gene calls are TRBV4-1 and TRBJ1-2; 9 bases are a match to TRBD1. Germline trimming cut 6 bases from V and 2 bases from J; bases unmatched to any gene: 13. The germline V gene encodes CDR1 MGHRA and CDR2 YSYEKL. This CDR3 spans 17 amino acids. In DNA, the CDR3 is TGCGCCAGCAGAGCCGTGGGACAGGGACCCAAAAACTATGGCTACACCTTC. It translates to CASRAVGQGPKNYGYTF.

This clonotype was detected ten times or more. The V gene is TRBV24-1, the J gene TRBJ2-1; 8 bases fit TRBD1. Trimming cost V 7 bases and J 5 bases; bases outside gene matches: 9. The CDR3 is 15 amino acids. CDR1 KGHDR and CDR2 SFDVKD come from the germline V gene. DNA of the CDR3: TGTGCCACCAGCGACAGGGGTCATGCCAACAATGAGCAGTTCTTC. Its translation: CATSDRGHANNEQFF.

This clonotype came up many times. V is TRBV15 and J is TRBJ2-3; 13 positions match TRBD2. The ends lost 0 bases at V and 0 bases at J; junction bases unmatched: 6. This CDR3 is built from 19 residues. Germline CDR1 LNHNV, CDR2 YYDKDF (reference sequence). The CDR3 sequence: CATSRDTSGGVSSTDTQYF. As DNA, the CDR3 is TGTGCCACCAGCAGAGATACTAGCGGGGGGGTATCTAGCACAGATACGCAGTATTTT. Filled out from reference TRBV15 and TRBJ2-3, the complete variable domain reads DAMVIQNPRYQVTQFGKPVTLSCSQTLNHNVMYWYQQKSSQAPKLLFHYYDKDFNNEADTPDNFQSRRPNTSFCFLDIRSPGLGDTAMYLCATSRDTSGGVSSTDTQYFGPGTRLTVL.

Comment on this clonotype: It may be a read error: a sequence one base away is much more abundant. Given the absence of the conserved phenylalanine or tryptophan at the CDR3 end, a read error is likely. V is TRBV28 and J is TRBJ2-7; 10 bases agree with TRBD1. The CDR3 sequence is 14 residues long. Germline-derived CDR1 and CDR2 are MDHEN and SYDVKM. V lost 5 bases to trimming and J lost 3 bases; unmatched junction nucleotides: 4. The CDR3 DNA is TGTGCCAGCAGTCTCCGGGACAGGGGCTACGAGCAGTACCTC. Translating gives CASSLRDRGYEQYL.

This clonotype was found many times. This chain joins TRBV7-9 and TRBJ2-1, with D perhaps TRBD2 (6 bases). Germline loops: CDR1 SEHNR, CDR2 FQNEAQ (reference sequence). V dropped 4 bases and J dropped 3 bases, with 16 bases sitting between them. CDR3 length: 16 amino acids. The CDR3, as DNA: TGTGCCAGCAGCTCGTCGCGCGGGGAGTTCTACAATGAGCAGTTCTTC. It specifies CASSSSRGEFYNEQFF.

J is TRBJ1-4 and V is TRBV7-9; the D is unclear. Germline CDR1 SEHNR, CDR2 FQNEAQ (reference sequence). This CDR3 comprises 16 residues. With 3 bases removed from V and 1 base from J, the gap between germline ends came to 12 bases. In DNA form, the CDR3 reads TGTGCCAGCAGCTTGGCATGGGGTGGAACTAATGAAAAACTGTTTTTT. Its translation: CASSLAWGGTNEKLFF. Together with reference TRBV7-9 and TRBJ1-4, the CDR3 gives the full variable domain: DTGVSQNPRHKITKRGQNVTFRCDPISEHNRLYWYRQTLGQGPEFLTYFQNEAQLEKSRLLSDRFSAERPKGSFSTLEIQRTEQGDSAMYLCASSLAWGGTNEKLFFGSGTQLSVL.

This clonotype has more than one count but fewer than ten. Just one base apart from a much larger clone, this may be a read error. The genes are TRBV24-1 and TRBJ2-1, with TRBD1 matching 7 bases. Germline V gives CDR1 KGHDR, CDR2 SFDVKD. The CDR3 sequence is 15 residues long. CDR3 DNA sequence: TGTGCCACCAGAGGGGAAGGGGGCGCGTACAATGAGCAGCTCTTC. It codes for CATRGEGGAYNEQLF.

With regard to this clonotype: This may arise from a read error, as a much more abundant clone is one base away. The genes are TRBV7-2 and TRBJ2-2, with TRBD1 matching 7 bases. The CDR3 is made up of 14 amino acids. Germline assignment: CDR1 SGHTA and CDR2 FQGNSA. The CDR3 DNA reads as TGTGCCAGTAGAGGGGGCAGGAACACCGGGGAGCTGGTTTTT. This encodes CASRGGRNTGELVF.

This clonotype was detected ten times or more. The chain carries TRBV28 and TRBJ2-7, with D tentatively TRBD2 (6 bases). CDR3 length: 13 residues. With 7 bases removed from V and 4 bases from J, the gap between germline ends came to 14 bases. Germline V gene lookup returns CDR1 MDHEN and CDR2 SYDVKM. The CDR3 here is CASTMGGAYEQYF. The CDR3 nucleotides are TGTGCCAGCACTATGGGAGGCGCTTACGAGCAGTACTTC.

The chain links TRBV5-1 to TRBJ2-5, with a weak D call TRBD2 (6 bases). The CDR3 covers 16 residues. V lost 1 base to trimming and J lost 3 bases, with 16 bases between them. Germline assignment: CDR1 SGHRS and CDR2 YFSETQ. CDR3: CASSLWASAPKETQYF. In DNA, the CDR3 is TGCGCCAGCAGCTTGTGGGCTAGCGCCCCGAAAGAGACCCAGTACTTC.